A selection of T cell receptor beta chains follows, all from one sample in a study of pediatric ulcerative colitis. The data were produced by immunoSEQ multiplex PCR, yet TCRdb's version contains in-frame clones alone and is incomplete. Of 30,000 or so clones in the sample, 82% were seen once. Sequenced: blood. Receptors originate from a boy aged 10-17 years with severe ulcerative colitis. Both conserved end residues are part of each CDR3. A D gene is named only where the DNA matches it firmly. Expanded clones are given a class, and other clones once, few, many or no size at all.

D gene: NA
clone size: NA
J gene: TRBJ1-1
V gene: TRBV5-5
CDR3 DNA: TGTGCCAGCAGCTTCGGGGCGGCCACTGAAGCTTTCTTT
CDR3 protein: CASSFGAATEAFF

D gene: NA
clone size: once
J gene: TRBJ2-1
V gene: TRBV27
CDR3 DNA: TGTGCCAGTGCAACAGGGCTTGGCCTGTACAATGAGCAGTTCTTC
CDR3 protein: CASATGLGLYNEQFF

D gene: NA
clone size: NA
J gene: TRBJ1-4
V gene: TRBV7-9
CDR3 DNA: TGTGCCAGCAGCTCTACCGGGACACTCGAAAAACTGTTTTTT
CDR3 protein: CASSSTGTLEKLFF

D gene: NA
clone size: NA
J gene: TRBJ1-1
V gene: TRBV19
CDR3 DNA: TGTGCCAGTAGTAACCAGAGGGGGGTGGAAGCTTTCTTT
CDR3 protein: CASSNQRGVEAFF

D gene: NA
clone size: once
J gene: TRBJ1-2
V gene: TRBV29-1
CDR3 DNA: TGCAGCGTACAGCAAAGTGGCTACACCTTC
CDR3 protein: CSVQQSGYTF

D gene: NA
clone size: few
J gene: TRBJ2-2
V gene: TRBV2
CDR3 DNA: TGTGCCAGCAGTACCGACAGAATAAACACCGGGGAGCTGTTTTTT
CDR3 protein: CASSTDRINTGELFF

D gene: NA
clone size: NA
J gene: TRBJ2-3
V gene: TRBV10-1
CDR3 DNA: TGCGCCAGCAGTGAGTGGGGGGGCCTTTGGGCAGATACGCAGTATTTT
CDR3 protein: CASSEWGGLWADTQYF

D gene: NA
clone size: NA
J gene: TRBJ2-3
V gene: TRBV5-4
CDR3 DNA: TGTGCCAGCAGCGGGAACACAGATACGCAGTATTTT
CDR3 protein: CASSGNTDTQYF

D gene: TRBD1
clone size: NA
J gene: TRBJ1-1
V gene: TRBV5-1
CDR3 DNA: TGCGCCAGCAGCTCGGCAGGGGGGGCCCCCACTGAAGCTTTCTTT
CDR3 protein: CASSSAGGAPTEAFF

D gene: NA
clone size: NA
J gene: TRBJ2-5
V gene: TRBV25-1
CDR3 DNA: TGTGCCACCTCAGTGGTCCAAGAGACCCAGTACTTC
CDR3 protein: CATSVVQETQYF

D gene: TRBD1
clone size: NA
J gene: TRBJ1-2
V gene: TRBV27
CDR3 DNA: TGTGCCAGCAGTTTTGTGACCAACAGGGGAAGTGGCTACACCTTC
CDR3 protein: CASSFVTNRGSGYTF

D gene: NA
clone size: NA
J gene: TRBJ1-4
V gene: TRBV2
CDR3 DNA: TGTGCCAGCAACAGTCGGCCCAGCGAAAAACTGTTTTTT
CDR3 protein: CASNSRPSEKLFF

D gene: NA
clone size: NA
J gene: TRBJ1-4
V gene: TRBV6-6
CDR3 DNA: TGTGCCAGCAGTTCGCAGGGGTCGGGTGAAAAACTGTTTTTT
CDR3 protein: CASSSQGSGEKLFF

D gene: TRBD1
clone size: NA
J gene: TRBJ2-7
V gene: TRBV2
CDR3 DNA: TGTGCCAGCAGGGTCGGGACAGGGTTCTACGAGCAGTACTTC
CDR3 protein: CASRVGTGFYEQYF

D gene: NA
clone size: NA
J gene: TRBJ1-1
V gene: TRBV5-1
CDR3 DNA: TGCGCCAGCAGCTTGACAGGCTCGAACACTGAAGCTTTCTTT
CDR3 protein: CASSLTGSNTEAFF

D gene: TRBD2
clone size: NA
J gene: TRBJ2-3
V gene: TRBV5-1
CDR3 DNA: TGCGCCAGCAGCTGGACTAGCGGGGATGTGGGGGATACGCAGTATTTT
CDR3 protein: CASSWTSGDVGDTQYF